One sample yielded the 30 T cell receptor beta chains listed below, sequenced in a study of shared clonotypes between healthy human individuals. Clones were read by immunoSEQ multiplex PCR, and TCRdb kept only the in-frame ones, dropping some. In the table there are around 2.1 million clones, more than 85% of which are singletons. CD45RO negativity and positive selection for CCR7 defined naive CD8 cells, a population that excluded terminally differentiated effector memory CD45RA+ cells. Sequencing input: naive CD8+ T cells from PBMCs. These receptors all stem from a man younger than 30 in good health. Some clones in this sample may be carry-over from other donors' samples.

This sequence joins TRBV28 and TRBJ1-3; a possible D gene is TRBD1 (5 bases). This CDR3 has 15 residues. Trimming pared 5 bases from V and 0 bases from J, leaving 11 bases between. In germline, CDR1 is MDHEN, CDR2 SYDVKM. The CDR3 region has the DNA TGTGCCAGCAGTATCGGGACGTACTCTGGAAACACCATATATTTT. Translated, it gives CASSIGTYSGNTIYF.

The gene calls are TRBV21-1 and TRBJ2-7; the D segment call TRBD1 is taken from the table without a DNA check. TRBV21-1 corresponds to a pseudogene. The CDR3 covers 18 residues. The CDR3 DNA reads TGTGCCAGCAGCAAAAAAGATCTCCGGGACAGGGCCTCCTACGAGCAGTACTTC. Its translation is CASSKKDLRDRASYEQYF.

The CDR3 DNA reads as TGTGCCAGCAGTTACGACAGGATTTCCACAGATACGCAGTATTTT. As protein: CASSYDRISTDTQYF. J is TRBJ2-3 and V is TRBV6-6; TRBD1 is a possible D gene (6 bases). Trimming left V 2 bases short and J 2 bases short, with 11 bases between. The CDR3 sequence is 15 residues long. Germline V gene lookup returns CDR1 MNHNY and CDR2 SVGAGI (reference sequence).

The CDR3 DNA follows: TGTGCCGCAGGGACAGGGACCGGGGAGCTGTTTTTT. Translated: CAAGTGTGELFF. This rearrangement joins TRBV9 to TRBJ2-2, with 9 bases identical to TRBD1. After removal of 10 bases from V and 5 bases from J, the junction contained 3 bases not matched to a gene. The CDR3 has 12 residues. CDR1 and CDR2 (germline): SGDLS, YYNGEE.

The chain uses TRBV4-1 and TRBJ2-5; a weak D match, TRBD1 (6 bases). The CDR3 extends over 15 amino acids. V lost 2 bases to trimming and J lost 4 bases, with 14 bases between them. Per germline, CDR1 MGHRA and CDR2 YSYEKL. The CDR3: CASSQTGRGGETQYF. CDR3 in DNA: TGCGCCAGCAGCCAAACGGGTCGAGGGGGAGAGACCCAGTACTTC.

About this clone: Other DNA variants within this sample encode the same CDR3. The chain joins TRBV28 to TRBJ2-7, with 8 bases aligning to TRBD1. Germline V CDR1 and CDR2: MDHEN, SYDVKM. Trimming at V came to 3 bases and at J to 1 base, leaving 5 bases not matched to a gene. The length of the CDR3 is 15 residues. CDR3 protein: CASSLRTGLSYEQYF. The CDR3 DNA reads as TGTGCCAGCAGTTTGAGGACAGGGTTATCCTACGAGCAGTACTTC.

This clone was found once. The chain couples TRBV5-1 to TRBJ2-6; the D gene is possibly TRBD2 (5 bases). Germline CDR1 reads SGHRS; CDR2 reads YFSETQ. The ends were cut back, 4 bases at V and 0 bases at J, with 14 bases in the middle. This CDR3 has 17 amino acids. The CDR3 protein is CASSGPEASSGANVLTF. The CDR3 DNA is TGCGCCAGCAGCGGACCGGAGGCCAGCTCTGGGGCCAACGTCCTGACTTTC. The complete variable domain, with remaining parts taken from reference TRBV5-1 and TRBJ2-6, reads KAGVTQTPRYLIKTRGQQVTLSCSPISGHRSVSWYQQTPGQGLQFLFEYFSETQRNKGNFPGRFSGRQFSNSRSEMNVSTLELGDSALYLCASSGPEASSGANVLTFGAGSRLTVL.

This clone appeared a few times. The rearrangement links TRBV7-9 to TRBJ1-5, with D possibly TRBD1 on 5 matching bases. CDR3 length equals 15 residues. From germline, CDR1 is SEHNR and CDR2 FQNEAQ (reference sequence). V was shortened by 5 bases and J by 6 bases, with 17 bases between the two germline ends. CDR3 region: CASSPEGRVGQPQHF. CDR3 sequence (DNA): TGTGCCAGCAGCCCCGAGGGCAGGGTTGGTCAGCCCCAGCATTTT.

CDR3 bases: TGTGCCAGCAGCGGTAGCGGGCCCCGGCAGTACTTC. Translation gives CASSGSGPRQYF. This sequence joins TRBV9 and TRBJ2-7; 7 nucleotides agree with TRBD2. V was clipped by 3 bases and J by 9 bases; unmatched bases: 6. This CDR3 region has 12 residues. CDR1 SGDLS and CDR2 YYNGEE come from the germline V gene.

V gene TRBV15 combines with J gene TRBJ1-5; tentative D call: TRBD1 (5 bases). The CDR3 is made up of 15 amino acids. Germline-derived CDR1 and CDR2 are LNHNV and YYDKDF (reference sequence). Trimming took off 5 bases at V and 2 bases at J, with 13 bases between the two ends. CDR3 DNA: TGTGCCACCAGCCCACGAGCGGGGGGCAATCAGCCCCAGCATTTT. This translates into CATSPRAGGNQPQHF.

This rearrangement joins TRBV9 to TRBJ2-6, with TRBD2 matching 7 bases. The CDR3 is 17 amino acids. CDR1 and CDR2 (germline): SGDLS, YYNGEE. V was clipped by 4 bases and J by 0 bases; unmatched bases: 7. Here the CDR3 DNA reads TGTGCCAGCAGCCCATCCGGGAGGCTCTCTGGGGCCAACGTCCTGACTTTC. This sequence encodes CASSPSGRLSGANVLTF.

V gene TRBV6-5 combines with J gene TRBJ2-2; D possibly corresponds to TRBD1 (6 bases). The CDR3 loop spans 15 amino acids. V shed 6 bases and J shed 0 bases, with 11 bases lying between them. Germline V gene data show CDR1 as MNHEY and CDR2 as SVGAGI. The DNA of the CDR3 is TGTGCCAGCAGCCCTAGGACAGCGAACACCGGGGAGCTGTTTTTT. It yields the protein CASSPRTANTGELFF.

The J gene is TRBJ2-7, the V gene TRBV11-2; D possibly corresponds to TRBD1 (6 bases). The CDR3 totals 15 residues. CDR1 SGHAT and CDR2 FQNNGV come from the germline V gene. The V end lost 5 bases, the J end lost 3 bases, and 17 bases lay between the germline ends. In nucleotides, the CDR3 is TGTGCCAGCAGCCGAACAGGGTCCCCCTACTACGAGCAGTACTTC. Encoded protein: CASSRTGSPYYEQYF.

The chain employs TRBV7-9 and TRBJ1-5; 7 bases map to TRBD1. This CDR3 contains 15 residues. The junction had 8 bases not matched to a gene; V was cut back by 4 bases and J by 5 bases. CDR1 SEHNR and CDR2 FQNEAQ come from the germline V gene (reference sequence). The CDR3 bases are TGTGCCAGCAGCTCCCCGACAGGGCAAGATCAGCCCCAGCATTTT. This sequence encodes CASSSPTGQDQPQHF. Full variable domain (remainder filled in from reference TRBV7-9 and TRBJ1-5): DTGVSQNPRHKITKRGQNVTFRCDPISEHNRLYWYRQTLGQGPEFLTYFQNEAQLEKSRLLSDRFSAERPKGSFSTLEIQRTEQGDSAMYLCASSSPTGQDQPQHFGDGTRLSIL.

The chain has TRBV27 and TRBJ2-7; D is unresolved. The CDR3 is 14 residues long. V was trimmed by 2 bases and J by 6 bases, leaving 14 bases between them. Germline loops: CDR1 MNHEY, CDR2 SMNVEV (reference sequence). The DNA of the CDR3 is TGTGCCAGCAGTTTAACCCAGCCTTTAACCGAGCAGTACTTC. Translation gives CASSLTQPLTEQYF.

The chain is built from TRBV19 and TRBJ2-1; D possibly corresponds to TRBD2 (7 bases). This CDR3 is built from 18 residues. V was pared by 5 bases and J by 8 bases, with 28 bases between. Germline V gene lookup returns CDR1 LNHDA and CDR2 SQIVND (reference sequence). The CDR3 loop is CASSAFLAGEGGWDEQFF. DNA of the CDR3: TGTGCCAGTAGTGCCTTCTTAGCGGGTGAAGGGGGTTGGGATGAGCAGTTCTTC.

The genes are TRBV18 and TRBJ2-1, with D maybe TRBD1 (6 bases). The V gene lost 4 bases and the J gene lost 0 bases, with 7 bases spanning the gap. The V gene's germline CDR1 is KGHSH and CDR2 LQKENI. The length of the CDR3 is 14 residues. CDR3 region: CASSLQGSYNEQFF. DNA for the CDR3: TGTGCCAGCTCACTACAGGGCTCCTACAATGAGCAGTTCTTC.

This clone was counted once. This CDR3 is also generated by other DNA sequences in the sample. The chain couples TRBV29-1 to TRBJ1-2; TRBD1 matches at 7 bases. The trim removed 6 bases at V and 1 base at J, leaving 2 bases unmatched. The CDR3 has 12 amino acids. CDR1 and CDR2 from the germline V gene are SQVTM and ANQGSEA. The CDR3 DNA follows: TGCAGCGTGGCAGGGGGTAACTATGGCTACACCTTC. Amino acids: CSVAGGNYGYTF.

The genes are TRBV7-7 and TRBJ1-1, with TRBD1 matching over 8 bases. With 7 bases clipped from V and 3 bases from J, the junction kept 10 bases outside the gene matches. Germline V gene sequence: CDR1 SSHAT, CDR2 FNYEAQ (reference sequence). This CDR3 is built from 15 residues. The CDR3 DNA reads as TGTGCCAGCACCTTCCCGGACAGGGCGTACACTGAAGCTTTCTTT. Translation gives CASTFPDRAYTEAFF.

This clone was recorded once. The genes are TRBV19 and TRBJ1-2, with 7 positions matching TRBD1. The germline V gene has CDR1 LNHDA and CDR2 SQIVND (reference sequence). Losses at the gene ends were 10 bases for V and 5 bases for J; bases not matched to a gene: 16. This CDR3 spans 15 amino acids. CDR3 DNA: TGTGCCACCCACCAGCGAACAGGGGATGAGTATGGCTACACCTTC. Its translation: CATHQRTGDEYGYTF.

The chain has TRBV4-2 and TRBJ1-1; TRBD1 agrees at 7 bases. Germline values: CDR1 LGHNA, CDR2 YNFKEQ. This CDR3 spans 13 amino acids. With 8 bases clipped from V and 4 bases from J, the junction kept 7 bases outside the gene matches. The CDR3 nucleotides read TGTGCCAGCGGTGAGGGGGCGCGCACTGAAGCTTTCTTT. It encodes CASGEGARTEAFF.

This chain connects TRBV2 to TRBJ2-7, with a tentative D call TRBD1 (6 bases). This CDR3 is 15 amino acids long. Trimming took 5 bases from V and 0 from J, leaving 14 bases between them. In germline, CDR1 is SNHLY, CDR2 FYNNEI. The CDR3 spells CASSPGTSASYEQYF. In DNA, the CDR3 is TGTGCCAGCAGTCCCGGGACAAGTGCCTCCTACGAGCAGTACTTC.

This chain connects TRBV4-2 to TRBJ2-7, with D possibly being TRBD1 or TRBD2 (5 bases each). CDR3 size: 16 residues. Germline values: CDR1 LGHNA, CDR2 YNFKEQ. V lost 1 base and J lost 2, with 15 bases in between. CDR3 amino acids: CASSQVPRDGTYEQYF. In DNA, the CDR3 is TGTGCCAGCAGCCAAGTTCCCCGGGACGGCACCTACGAGCAGTACTTC.

The chain joins TRBV7-3 to TRBJ2-1; the D gene is possibly TRBD2 (6 bases). Germline CDR1 and CDR2: SGHTA and FQGTGA. V was clipped by 0 bases and J by 7 bases, with 10 bases between them. The CDR3 sequence is 14 residues long. As DNA, the CDR3 is TGTGCCAGCAGCTTAACTATGGGGGGAAATGAGCAGTTCTTC. Protein: CASSLTMGGNEQFF.

The CDR3 DNA is TGTGCCAGCAGCCCCGAGACAGGGTACGAGCAGTACTTC. This codes for CASSPETGYEQYF. The chain carries TRBV7-8 and TRBJ2-7; TRBD1 matches at 7 bases. J lost 4 bases, V lost 5 bases, and 5 bases had no gene match. The CDR3 is 13 residues long. Germline V CDR1 and CDR2: SGHVS, FQNEAQ.

The chain links TRBV30 to TRBJ2-2; D is unclear. The CDR3 loop spans 10 amino acids. Between the trimmed V and J ends, which lost 4 bases and 6 bases, there was a span of 3 bases. The germline gives CDR1 GTSNPN, CDR2 SVGIG (reference sequence). CDR3 DNA: TGTGCCTGGAAGGCCGGGGAGCTGTTTTTT. This codes for CAWKAGELFF.

This sequence joins TRBV19 and TRBJ1-2; D ambiguous. Trimming stripped 6 bases from V and 3 bases from J, with 11 bases between. The CDR3 is 13 residues long. Germline loops: CDR1 LNHDA, CDR2 SQIVND (reference sequence). The CDR3 DNA reads TGTGCCAGTAGGGCCAGGAGAGACTATGGCTACACCTTC. Protein sequence: CASRARRDYGYTF.

This clone was counted a single time. V and J are TRBV9 and TRBJ2-1, with 7 bases aligning to TRBD2. CDR1 SGDLS and CDR2 YYNGEE come from the germline V gene. This CDR3 has 17 amino acids. Losses at the gene ends were 0 bases for V and 6 bases for J; bases not matched to a gene: 12. The CDR3 coding sequence is TGTGCCAGCAGCGTAGGGTTAGGCGGGGGTCCAGCCAATGAGCAGTTCTTC. Protein product: CASSVGLGGGPANEQFF.

The rearrangement uses TRBV6-4 and TRBJ1-2; no clear D. This CDR3 has 12 residues. Germline V gene lookup returns CDR1 MRHNA and CDR2 SNTAGT. Trimming removed 5 bases from V and 6 bases from J, with 10 bases in between. The CDR3 nucleotides read TGTGCCAGCAGTTCCCCCGACGATGGCTACACCTTC. Amino acid sequence: CASSSPDDGYTF.

CDR3 residues: CSGLYNEQFF. As DNA, the CDR3 is TGCAGCGGACTCTACAATGAGCAGTTCTTC. This chain links TRBV29-1 with TRBJ2-1; D is uncertain. V lost 7 bases, J lost 3 bases, and 4 bases lay in between. Germline V gene sequence: CDR1 SQVTM, CDR2 ANQGSEA. This CDR3 comprises 10 residues.